Shown below are 11 T cell receptor beta chains from a single sample sequenced in a study of blood T cell repertoires in COVID-19. The assay was immunoSEQ multiplex PCR, and TCRdb's table has in-frame clones only and misses some. The table records some 150,000 clones, over 80% of them present only once. The sequenced sample consisted of peripheral blood. These receptors were obtained from a woman in her fifties or sixties who had recovered from COVID-19.

The CDR3 loop is CASSYSGGWDQPQHF. CDR3 coding DNA: TGTGCCAGCAGTTACTCCGGAGGGTGGGACCAGCCCCAGCATTTT. The chain couples TRBV6-5 to TRBJ1-5; D possibly corresponds to TRBD1 (5 bases). V was clipped by 0 bases and J by 7 bases, with 13 bases between them. The CDR3 length is 15 residues. Germline CDR1 and CDR2: MNHEY and SVGAGI.

V and J are TRBV24-1 and TRBJ1-4; D is perhaps TRBD1 (5 bases). CDR1 and CDR2 (germline): KGHDR, SFDVKD. V was pared by 4 bases and J by 11 bases, with 16 bases between. CDR3 length equals 14 residues. CDR3 residues: CATSDRSGVGKLFF. CDR3 nucleotide sequence: TGTGCCACCAGTGACCGGTCGGGGGTAGGGAAACTGTTTTTT.

The genes are TRBV18 and TRBJ2-2; TRBD1 agrees at 11 bases. The CDR3 runs to 16 residues. Germline V gives CDR1 KGHSH, CDR2 LQKENI. Trimming cost V 4 bases and J 5 bases; bases outside gene matches: 6. The DNA of the CDR3 is TGTGCCAGCTCACGTCCCGGGACAGGGGGAACCGGGGAGCTGTTTTTT. Encoded protein: CASSRPGTGGTGELFF.

The J gene is TRBJ2-7, the V gene TRBV12-3 or TRBV12-4, with D possibly matching TRBD2 (5 bases). Trimming removed 5 bases at V and 8 bases at J, with 13 bases between. The CDR3 totals 12 residues. The CDR3 loop is CASSLGLSKQYF. The CDR3 coding sequence is TGTGCCAGCAGTCTCGGACTTTCGAAGCAGTACTTC.

This clone was found a few times. CDR3 region: CASSQTGGAYNEQFF. In DNA, the CDR3 is TGTGCCAGCAGCCAAACAGGGGGCGCCTACAATGAGCAGTTCTTC. The V call is TRBV7-3, the J call TRBJ2-1, with TRBD1 matching over 9 bases. CDR1 is SGHTA, CDR2 FQGTGA, per germline. V shed 5 bases, J shed 2 bases, and the junction held 4 bases outside the gene matches. The length of the CDR3 is 15 residues.

V and J are TRBV28 and TRBJ1-2, with D unclear. V lost 4 bases to trimming and J lost 7 bases, with 10 bases between them. CDR3 length equals 12 residues. Per the germline V gene, CDR1 is MDHEN and CDR2 is SYDVKM. CDR3 bases: TGTGCCAGCAGTTCGACCCGGGGTGGCTACACCTTC. Amino acid sequence: CASSSTRGGYTF.

This chain connects TRBV5-1 to TRBJ1-2; D is undetermined. The CDR3 contains 14 residues. With 0 bases removed from V and 1 base from J, the gap between germline ends came to 7 bases. In germline, CDR1 is SGHRS, CDR2 YFSETQ. The CDR3 DNA reads TGCGCCAGCAGCTTGGCGGGTCTTAACTATGGCTACACCTTC. Encoded protein: CASSLAGLNYGYTF.

The chain has TRBV29-1 and TRBJ1-4, with no clear D. Trimming stripped 4 bases from V and 0 bases from J, with 6 bases between. This CDR3 is built from 13 residues. In germline, CDR1 is SQVTM, CDR2 ANQGSEA. CDR3 sequence: CSVVYSTNEKLFF. In DNA form, the CDR3 reads TGCAGCGTTGTATATTCAACTAATGAAAAACTGTTTTTT.

The chain joins TRBV29-1 to TRBJ2-7; 9 nucleotides match TRBD1. V gave up 6 bases and J gave up 7 bases; unmatched junction bases: 13. The CDR3 loop spans 14 amino acids. The germline gives CDR1 SQVTM, CDR2 ANQGSEA. CDR3 amino acids: CSVSPDRGYEEQYF. CDR3 in DNA: TGCAGCGTCTCTCCCGACAGGGGGTATGAGGAGCAGTACTTC.

This clone was detected only once. This chain links TRBV11-1 with TRBJ2-5, with 12 bases identical to TRBD2. The CDR3 runs to 15 residues. From germline, CDR1 is SGHAT and CDR2 FQDESV (reference sequence). The ends lost 5 bases at V and 3 bases at J; junction bases unmatched: 4. In DNA, the CDR3 is TGTGCCAGCAGCGATCGGACTAGCGGGGAAGAGACCCAGTACTTC. Its translation: CASSDRTSGEETQYF.

The rearrangement uses TRBV5-6 and TRBJ2-3; D possibly corresponds to TRBD2 (5 bases). The V end was cut by 2 bases, the J end by 0 bases, with 13 bases between. Per the germline V gene, CDR1 is SGHDT and CDR2 is YYEEEE. The CDR3 spans 16 residues. CDR3 DNA: TGTGCCAGCAGCTTATCTACGGGGTCTAGCACAGATACGCAGTATTTT. Its translation is CASSLSTGSSTDTQYF.